A selection of T cell receptor beta chains follows, all from one sample in a study of human T cells and chemical hapten exposure. TCRdb re-derived calls from the RACE reads in MiXCR, one entry per CDR3 protein. The table lists 95,000 to 100,000 distinct CDR3 sequences, around 12% of them singletons. Sample: whole blood, taken in connection with sensitization to the hapten diphenylcyclopropenone (DPC). The receptors were gathered from a woman in her forties with alopecia areata. Some clones in this sample may be carry-over from other donors' samples. Both conserved end residues are part of each CDR3. D genes are given only for firm matches. Size is omitted from some rows. Given values are once, few, many or a class for expanded clones.

d_gene	j_gene	v_gene	abundance	CDR3nt	CDR3aa
TRBD2	TRBJ2-1	TRBV29-1	many	TGCAGCGGTAGCGGGACTAGCGGGAGCAGGAATGAGCAGTTCTTC	CSGSGTSGSRNEQFF
NA	TRBJ1-4	TRBV19	few	TGTGCCAGTAGTGGGAACAGGCTTGAAAAACTGTTTTTT	CASSGNRLEKLFF
TRBD1	TRBJ2-5	TRBV4-2	few	TGTGCCAGCAGCCCGCGGACAGGGAAGGAGACCCAGTACTTC	CASSPRTGKETQYF
NA	TRBJ2-7	TRBV5-1	NA	TGCGCCAGCAGCCAAGGACGGAACTACGAGCAGTACTTC	CASSQGRNYEQYF
NA	TRBJ1-3	TRBV7-9	NA	TGTGCCAGCAGCTTAGCTGGGGGCGACAGGCCTGGAAACACCATATATTTT	CASSLAGGDRPGNTIYF
TRBD2	TRBJ2-7	TRBV14	few	TGTGCCAGCGCCTGGGCTAGCGGGAGCTTTCCCCAGTACTTC	CASAWASGSFPQYF
TRBD1	TRBJ2-7	TRBV29-1	many	TGCAGCGTCCGGGACAGGGCTCACAGTTTATCCTACGAGCAGTACTTC	CSVRDRAHSLSYEQYF
TRBD1	TRBJ2-5	TRBV20-1	few	TGCAGTGCTAGATCGGGACAGTACCAAGAGACCCAGTACTTC	CSARSGQYQETQYF
NA	TRBJ2-3	TRBV28	NA	TGTGCCAGCTCAATTGGGGGAGGACAAGCGCAGTATTTT	CASSIGGGQAQYF
NA	TRBJ2-7	TRBV20-1	NA	TGCAGTGCTAGAGGTCGGGCGGGACCGTACGAGCAGTACTTC	CSARGRAGPYEQYF
TRBD2	TRBJ2-7	TRBV7-2	NA	TGTGCCAGCAGCCTCCCCCCGTTGGCTAGCGGGACCTACGAGCAGTACTTC	CASSLPPLASGTYEQYF
NA	TRBJ2-5	TRBV11-2	many	TGTGCCAGCAGCTTCAATGGTGAAGAGACCCAGTACTTC	CASSFNGEETQYF
NA	TRBJ1-2	TRBV27	few	TGTGCCAGCAGCGCAATAGGACGACAGATGGAACATGGCTACACCTTC	CASSAIGRQMEHGYTF
TRBD1	TRBJ2-2	TRBV29-1	few	TGCAGCACCAGACAGGGAAACACCGGGGAGCTGTTTTTT	CSTRQGNTGELFF
NA	TRBJ1-5	TRBV28	many	TGTGCCAGCAGCCCGGGACCTAGACAGCCCCAGCATTTT	CASSPGPRQPQHF
NA	TRBJ2-1	TRBV28	many	TGTGCCAGCAGTTTATGGGGGGCTGGGAACAATGAGCAGTTCTTC	CASSLWGAGNNEQFF
TRBD2	TRBJ2-3	TRBV7-2	few	TGTGCCAGCAGCTTAGTTGGCACTAGCGGGAGCACAGATACGCAGTATTTT	CASSLVGTSGSTDTQYF
TRBD1	TRBJ1-1	TRBV9	NA	TGTGCCAGCAGCGTAGATGGGACAGGTCAAGCTTTCTTT	CASSVDGTGQAFF
NA	TRBJ2-5	TRBV6-6	many	TGTGCCAGCAGTTACGGGCTGGTGCCCGGAGGATCGACCCAGTACTTC	CASSYGLVPGGSTQYF
NA	TRBJ1-2	TRBV28	NA	TGTGCCAGCAGTTCTCCGACACTTCCACGCTATGGCTACACCTTC	CASSSPTLPRYGYTF
TRBD1	TRBJ1-1	TRBV4-3	NA	TGCGCCAGCAGCCTTACGACAGGGAGGGGCACTGAAGCTTTCTTT	CASSLTTGRGTEAFF
TRBD2	TRBJ2-3	TRBV6-2/TRBV6-3	NA	TGTGCCAGCAGGGCGGGACTAGCGGGAATTCTTTTTACAGATACGCAGTATTTT	CASRAGLAGILFTDTQYF
TRBD2	TRBJ2-1	TRBV19	few	TGTGCCAGTAGTATCGAGACTAGCGACTACAATGAGCAGTTCTTC	CASSIETSDYNEQFF
TRBD1	TRBJ2-4	TRBV28	many	TGTGCCAGCACTCCACAGGGGACGGCCAAAAACATTCAGTACTTC	CASTPQGTAKNIQYF
NA	TRBJ2-2	TRBV10-3	NA	TGTGCCATCAGTGAGTGGACCTCGGGCACCGGGGAGCTGTTTTTT	CAISEWTSGTGELFF
TRBD1	TRBJ1-3	TRBV4-3	NA	TGCGCCAGCAGCCAAGATCTTGGAAAGGGGGCGCCTCCGAGCTCTGGAAACACCATATATTTT	CASSQDLGKGAPPSSGNTIYF
TRBD1	TRBJ2-7	TRBV5-4	NA	TGTGCCAGCAGCTTACGGGACAGGGTCTACGAGCAGTACTTC	CASSLRDRVYEQYF
NA	TRBJ2-5	TRBV3-1	few	TGTGCCAGCAGCCCCCTCACACGAAGCGGGACCCAGTACTTC	CASSPLTRSGTQYF
NA	TRBJ2-3	TRBV7-2	NA	TGTGCCAGCAGCTCCTCCGGGGATACGCAGTATTTT	CASSSSGDTQYF
TRBD1	TRBJ1-1	TRBV7-9	few	TGTGCCAGCAGCCCTGGACAGGGGCCATTAAACACTGAAGCTTTCTTT	CASSPGQGPLNTEAFF
TRBD2	TRBJ2-5	TRBV12-3/TRBV12-4	NA	TGTGCCAGCAGTTTAAACAGCGGGAGCCAAGAGACCCAGTACTTC	CASSLNSGSQETQYF
TRBD1	TRBJ1-6	TRBV4-3	NA	TGCGCCAGCAGCGAGGGGACAGTTAATAATTCACCCCTCCACTTT	CASSEGTVNNSPLHF
TRBD2	TRBJ2-1	TRBV6-2/TRBV6-3	NA	TGTGCCAGCAGTTACGCGGGAGAGAACAATGAGCAGTTCTTC	CASSYAGENNEQFF
NA	TRBJ1-5	TRBV28	few	TGTGCCAGCAGTCTTTCCGCGGGGAAGACCCAGCATTTT	CASSLSAGKTQHF
TRBD1	TRBJ2-7	TRBV7-8	many	TGTGCCAGCAGCTACGGACAGGGCGGCGAGCAGTACTTC	CASSYGQGGEQYF
NA	TRBJ1-6	TRBV20-1	NA	TGCAGTGCTAGTATCAGTGATTCACCCCTCCACTTT	CSASISDSPLHF
TRBD1	TRBJ2-7	TRBV20-1	few	TGCAGTGCGCCCGGGACAGGTGATTACGAGCAGTACTTC	CSAPGTGDYEQYF
NA	TRBJ1-1	TRBV5-1	few	TGCGCCAGCAGCTTCGCAAACACTGAAGCTTTCTTT	CASSFANTEAFF
TRBD2	TRBJ2-3	TRBV6-1	few	TGTGCCATGTCGACTAGCGAAGGCCCAGATACGCAGTATTTT	CAMSTSEGPDTQYF
NA	TRBJ2-5	TRBV7-2	NA	TGTGCCAGCAGCTTAGGCGCCGCCCCCCAAGAGACCCAGTACTTC	CASSLGAAPQETQYF
NA	TRBJ2-1	TRBV9	NA	TGTGCCAGCAGCGGAGACAGACTACTATACAATGAGCAGTTCTTC	CASSGDRLLYNEQFF
NA	TRBJ2-5	TRBV20-1	many	TGCAGTGCGCCACTGGAGACCCAGTACTTC	CSAPLETQYF
NA	TRBJ2-1	TRBV6-5	few	TGTGCCAGCAGTTACTCGGGCCCGTGGGCAGGGTCCAATGAGCAGTTCTTC	CASSYSGPWAGSNEQFF
TRBD1	TRBJ2-2	TRBV5-4	many	TGTGCCAGCAGCCATCGACAGGGGGGACGTCTCTCGAACACCGGGGAGCTGTTTTTT	CASSHRQGGRLSNTGELFF
NA	TRBJ2-1	TRBV3-1	NA	TGTGCCATAGGACCCAACACCTACAATGAGCAGTTCTTC	CAIGPNTYNEQFF
TRBD1	TRBJ1-4	TRBV28	few	TGTGCCACCTACGACAGGGGGCTAAGTGAAAAACTGTTTTTT	CATYDRGLSEKLFF
NA	TRBJ1-6	TRBV7-6	NA	TGTGCCAGCAGCTTAGAGGGCCAGAGGGGGAATTCACCCCTCCACTTT	CASSLEGQRGNSPLHF
NA	TRBJ1-6	TRBV7-6	few	TGTGCCAGCAGCCAGACAGCGGCCACCGGTAATTCACCCCTCCACTTT	CASSQTAATGNSPLHF
NA	TRBJ2-5	TRBV19	many	TGTGCCAGTAGCTACCGGAGTGGGGAAGAGGCCCAGTACTTC	CASSYRSGEEAQYF